One and the same sample provided the 12 T cell receptor beta chains below, sequenced in a study of T-cell reconstitution after alpha-beta-depleted transplantation in children. Construction of the TCRbeta library involved unique molecular identifiers. Each CDR3 protein is one row after TCRdb ran MiXCR on the PCR reads. Of 800,000 to 1,000,000 distinct CDR3 sequences in the sample, under 30% were seen once. Sequenced here: PBMCs, mostly from graft donor cells, sampled 360 days after TCRalphabeta/CD19-depleted stem cell transplant. Every receptor here comes from a boy under two years old who had a stem cell transplant for SCID, so the T cells may come from the graft donor.

The chain links TRBV20-1 to TRBJ2-7; D ambiguous. The length of the CDR3 is 14 residues. V lost 6 bases to trimming and J lost 4 bases, with 19 bases between them. Germline V gene sequence: CDR1 DFQATT, CDR2 SNEGSKA (reference sequence). The CDR3 bases are TGCAGTGCCCAGGCGATGGGGATAGTTTACGAGCAGTACTTC. It yields the protein CSAQAMGIVYEQYF.

The chain couples TRBV12-3 or TRBV12-4 to TRBJ1-1, with D hard to call. V was clipped by 3 bases and J by 3 bases, with 8 bases between them. The CDR3 has 13 amino acids. The CDR3 DNA reads as TGTGCCAGCAGTTTGATGTGGGACACTGAAGCTTTCTTT. As protein: CASSLMWDTEAFF.

This clonotype turned up a few times. The rearrangement joins TRBV7-9 to TRBJ2-1; no clear D gene. The CDR3 is 15 amino acids. V was pared by 2 bases and J by 1 base, with 9 bases between. The V gene's germline CDR1 is SEHNR and CDR2 FQNEAQ (reference sequence). CDR3 region: CASSLYRQSYNEQFF. The CDR3 region has the DNA TGTGCCAGCAGCTTATATCGTCAATCCTACAATGAGCAGTTCTTC.

The chain carries TRBV4-2 and TRBJ2-7, with 8 bases lining up with TRBD2. The length of the CDR3 is 17 residues. With V trimmed by 5 bases and J by 2 bases, 14 bases remained unmatched. CDR1 is LGHNA and CDR2 is YNFKEQ in the germline V gene. CDR3 coding DNA: TGTGCCAGCAGCGAAGCAGAAGTAGCGGGGCTCACCTACGAGCAGTACTTC. Translation gives CASSEAEVAGLTYEQYF.

The chain recombines TRBV12-5 with TRBJ2-7; no firm D call. V was cut by 6 bases and J by 7 bases, with 16 bases left in between. This CDR3 has 13 residues. Germline values: CDR1 LGHNT, CDR2 FRNRAP. CDR3: CASGPGGVREQYF. In DNA form, the CDR3 reads TGTGCTAGTGGCCCCGGCGGAGTGCGGGAGCAGTACTTC. Looking up the rest from reference TRBV12-5 and TRBJ2-7 gives the full variable domain: DARVTQTPRHKVTEMGQEVTMRCQPILGHNTVFWYRQTMMQGLELLAYFRNRAPLDDSGMPKDRFSAEMPDATLATLKIQPSEPRDSAVYFCASGPGGVREQYFGPGTRLTVT.

This clonotype was seen a handful of times. V and J are TRBV6-5 and TRBJ2-3; 8 bases match TRBD2. There are 19 residues in the CDR3. Germline values: CDR1 MNHEY, CDR2 SVGAGI. V gave up 0 bases and J gave up 0 bases; unmatched junction bases: 11. CDR3 in DNA: TGTGCCAGCAGTTACTCTACTAGCGGCTACGGTATAAGCACAGATACGCAGTATTTT. As protein: CASSYSTSGYGISTDTQYF.

This chain uses TRBV29-1 with TRBJ2-1; no reliable D call. The CDR3 has 13 amino acids. Trimming removed 0 bases from V and 2 bases from J, with 5 bases in between. CDR1 and CDR2 (germline): SQVTM, ANQGSEA. The CDR3, as DNA: TGCAGCGTTGAAGATGTAACCTACAATGAGCAGTTCTTC. It is translated as CSVEDVTYNEQFF.

The V and J genes are TRBV27 and TRBJ2-1; 7 bases map to TRBD1. Germline values: CDR1 MNHEY, CDR2 SMNVEV (reference sequence). The CDR3 length is 15 residues. V shed 7 bases, J shed 6 bases, and the junction held 12 bases outside the gene matches. The CDR3 here is CASKRGQGVVNEQFF. CDR3 bases: TGTGCCAGCAAACGGGGCCAGGGGGTAGTCAATGAGCAGTTCTTC.

A few counts support this clonotype. The gene calls are TRBV28 and TRBJ2-5; 8 bases align to TRBD1. J was trimmed by 5 bases and V by 6 bases; bases with no gene match: 11. CDR3 length: 15 residues. CDR1 is MDHEN and CDR2 is SYDVKM in the germline V gene. Here the CDR3 reads CASSPGQGPWETQYF. The CDR3 coding sequence is TGTGCCAGCAGCCCCGGACAGGGCCCTTGGGAGACCCAGTACTTC.

This clonotype was seen a few times. V is TRBV5-1 and J is TRBJ2-1; 9 nucleotides line up with TRBD2. CDR3 size: 18 residues. The V and J ends lost 3 bases and 5 bases, in that order; junction bases with no gene match: 15. CDR1 is SGHRS, CDR2 YFSETQ, per germline. The CDR3 nucleotides are TGCGCCAGCAGCTCGCGCCTCCAGCGGGGGGAAAAACACAATGAGCAGTTCTTC. It specifies CASSSRLQRGEKHNEQFF.

This clonotype was observed many times. The gene calls are TRBV7-9 and TRBJ1-1; D is undetermined. The CDR3 has 14 amino acids. The V end was cut by 2 bases, the J end by 1 base, with 8 bases between. The germline CDR1 and CDR2 sequences are SEHNR and FQNEAQ (reference sequence). The DNA for the CDR3 is TGTGCCAGCAGCTTAAAGTCAGGGAACACTGAAGCTTTCTTT. Its translation: CASSLKSGNTEAFF. The variable domain in full, with the rest retrieved from reference TRBV7-9 and TRBJ1-1, is DTGVSQNPRHKITKRGQNVTFRCDPISEHNRLYWYRQTLGQGPEFLTYFQNEAQLEKSRLLSDRFSAERPKGSFSTLEIQRTEQGDSAMYLCASSLKSGNTEAFFGQGTRLTVV.

The chain is built from TRBV7-9 and TRBJ1-1, with D unclear. Germline lookup yields CDR1 SEHNR and CDR2 FQNEAQ (reference sequence). V was cut by 5 bases and J by 0 bases, with 7 bases left in between. This CDR3 spans 13 amino acids. The CDR3, as DNA: TGTGCCAGCAGCATTACAGTGAACACTGAAGCTTTCTTT. Encoded protein: CASSITVNTEAFF. Full variable domain (outside the CDR3, taken from reference TRBV7-9 and TRBJ1-1): DTGVSQNPRHKITKRGQNVTFRCDPISEHNRLYWYRQTLGQGPEFLTYFQNEAQLEKSRLLSDRFSAERPKGSFSTLEIQRTEQGDSAMYLCASSITVNTEAFFGQGTRLTVV.